These 31 T cell receptor beta chains share one sample of origin, sequenced in a study of T cells in Graves' hyperthyroidism and ophthalmopathy. Amplified TCR beta CDR3 regions came from RNA transcripts. Primed by the HTBI set, a first-round RT-PCR was run on the TCR CDR3. Each CDR3 protein is one row after TCRdb ran MiXCR on the multiplex PCR reads. The table shows over 300,000 distinct CDR3 sequences, with about 15% occurring only once. Sequenced sample: blood. These receptors all stem from a woman aged 60-70 years with Graves' hyperthyroidism.

The genes are TRBV4-1 and TRBJ1-2; tentatively, D is TRBD1 (5 bases). CDR1 and CDR2 from the germline V gene are MGHRA and YSYEKL. This CDR3 is 15 amino acids long. Trimming left V 4 bases short and J 1 base short, with 13 bases between. The CDR3 is CASSPLLGVNYGYTF. DNA of the CDR3: TGCGCCAGCAGCCCCCTTTTAGGGGTTAACTATGGCTACACCTTC.

In its sample, this clonotype was seen many times. The chain is built from TRBV4-2 and TRBJ2-5, with TRBD2 as a possible D gene (5 bases). CDR3 length equals 16 residues. Germline lookup yields CDR1 LGHNA and CDR2 YNFKEQ. With 3 bases removed from V and 5 bases from J, the gap between germline ends came to 19 bases. The CDR3 DNA follows: TGTGCCAGCAGCCAGCCAGGAGGTAGTCCGGTTGAGACCCAGTACTTC. It translates to CASSQPGGSPVETQYF.

The chain combines TRBV7-9 with TRBJ1-4, with D perhaps TRBD1 (5 bases). The CDR3 runs to 13 residues. The germline V and J ends were trimmed by 8 bases and 5 bases, with 12 bases remaining between them. Germline V gene data show CDR1 as SEHNR and CDR2 as FQNEAQ (reference sequence). The CDR3 reads CASVGQDNEKLFF. CDR3 in DNA: TGTGCCAGCGTGGGGCAAGACAATGAAAAACTGTTTTTT.

This clonotype was seen many times. The genes are TRBV11-1 and TRBJ2-4; D gene unclear. Germline V gene lookup returns CDR1 SGHAT and CDR2 FQDESV (reference sequence). The V gene lost 3 bases and the J gene lost 1 base, with 13 bases spanning the gap. The CDR3 length is 16 residues. CDR3 DNA: TGTGCCAGCAGCTTTTGGCCCGCTGACGCCAAAAACATTCAGTACTTC. Translating gives CASSFWPADAKNIQYF.

This clonotype showed up just a few times. V usage is TRBV29-1 and J usage is TRBJ1-2; D call uncertain. Per germline, CDR1 SQVTM and CDR2 ANQGSEA. CDR3 size: 11 residues. V was shortened by 5 bases and J by 4 bases, with 8 bases between the two germline ends. CDR3 nucleotide sequence: TGCAGCGTTCCCCGGGGCTATGGCTACACCTTC. Amino acids: CSVPRGYGYTF.

This clonotype was picked up a small number of times. This rearrangement joins TRBV6-1 to TRBJ2-7; D unresolved. Germline V gene sequence: CDR1 MNHNS, CDR2 SASEGT. CDR3 size: 15 residues. V was clipped by 5 bases and J by 1 base, with 15 bases between them. In DNA, the CDR3 is TGTGCCAGCAGTTCCCCCCTCACACTATCCTACGAGCAGTACTTC. It is translated as CASSSPLTLSYEQYF.

This clonotype was counted many times. CDR3 sequence: CATSEPTSGSYNEQFF. CDR3 in DNA: TGTGCCACCAGTGAACCTACTAGCGGCTCCTACAATGAGCAGTTCTTC. The chain employs TRBV24-1 and TRBJ2-1, with TRBD2 identical over 8 bases. After removal of 4 bases from V and 0 bases from J, the junction contained 4 bases not matched to a gene. The V gene's germline CDR1 is KGHDR and CDR2 SFDVKD. This CDR3 has 16 residues.

Ten or more counts support this clonotype. The CDR3 sequence: CASSIRDEQFF. The CDR3 nucleotides are TGTGCCAGCAGTATTAGGGATGAGCAGTTCTTC. V usage is TRBV7-9 and J usage is TRBJ2-1; D gene unclear. This CDR3 is built from 11 residues. Germline values: CDR1 SEHNR, CDR2 FQNEAQ (reference sequence). The V end lost 6 bases, the J end lost 8 bases, and 8 bases lay between the germline ends.

The chain carries TRBV20-1 and TRBJ2-2; 8 nucleotides agree with TRBD2. Trimming cost V 5 bases and J 5 bases; bases outside gene matches: 10. The CDR3 totals 15 residues. CDR1 is DFQATT, CDR2 SNEGSKA, per germline (reference sequence). In DNA, the CDR3 is TGCAGTGCTTCCTCAGCGGGAGTAAATACCGGGGAGCTGTTTTTT. This gives the protein CSASSAGVNTGELFF.

In its sample, this clonotype was seen many times. J is TRBJ2-7 and V is TRBV5-8, with 9 bases identical to TRBD1. Germline CDR1 SGHTS, CDR2 YDEGEE. CDR3 length equals 20 residues. The junction had 18 bases not matched to a gene; V was cut back by 0 bases and J by 2 bases. As DNA, the CDR3 is TGTGCCAGCAGCTTGGGGAACGAGGGACAGGGATTTGCTCGGGCCTACGAGCAGTACTTC. Translation gives CASSLGNEGQGFARAYEQYF.

The sample holds many counts of this clonotype. The chain carries TRBV24-1 and TRBJ2-7, with 10 nucleotides matching TRBD1. The CDR3 consists of 16 residues. Germline trimming cut 3 bases from V and 7 bases from J; bases unmatched to any gene: 11. Germline V gives CDR1 KGHDR, CDR2 SFDVKD. The CDR3 DNA sequence: TGTGCCACCAGTGATACCCGGGACAGGGGCTCCCGGGAGCAGTACTTC. Its translation is CATSDTRDRGSREQYF.

This clonotype was recorded at least ten times. The J gene is TRBJ2-7, the V gene TRBV20-1, with TRBD1 as a possible D gene (6 bases). Trimming cost V 6 bases and J 3 bases, with 12 bases left between them. CDR3 length: 12 residues. Looked up from germline, CDR1 is DFQATT and CDR2 is SNEGSKA (reference sequence). The CDR3 spells CSALEGVYEQYF. CDR3 nucleotides: TGCAGTGCCCTCGAGGGGGTCTACGAGCAGTACTTC.

This chain joins TRBV29-1 and TRBJ2-3, with D perhaps TRBD1 (5 bases). The CDR3 contains 13 residues. Germline-derived CDR1 and CDR2 are SQVTM and ANQGSEA. The V end was cut by 6 bases, the J end by 2 bases, with 12 bases between. The CDR3 region has the DNA TGCAGCGTGTCTCAGGGATCCACAGATACGCAGTATTTT. Translating it yields CSVSQGSTDTQYF.

This clonotype has ten or more counts. The chain uses TRBV24-1 and TRBJ1-2; 9 bases align to TRBD1. CDR3 size: 15 residues. V shed 3 bases, J shed 7 bases, and the junction held 8 bases outside the gene matches. CDR1 and CDR2 from the germline V gene are KGHDR and SFDVKD. CDR3 DNA: TGTGCCACCAGTGATCCCTACAGGGGGCTCATTGGCTACACCTTC. Amino acids: CATSDPYRGLIGYTF.

This clonotype turned up a few times. V gene TRBV7-9 combines with J gene TRBJ2-1; 12 nucleotides line up with TRBD2. Looked up from germline, CDR1 is SEHNR and CDR2 is FQNEAQ (reference sequence). With 3 bases clipped from V and 13 bases from J, the junction kept 13 bases outside the gene matches. The CDR3 contains 16 residues. CDR3 loop: CASSFDLAGGLTLQFF. The CDR3 DNA sequence: TGTGCCAGCAGCTTCGACCTAGCGGGAGGGCTTACCTTACAGTTCTTC. The full variable domain, its missing parts supplied by reference TRBV7-9 and TRBJ2-1, is DTGVSQNPRHKITKRGQNVTFRCDPISEHNRLYWYRQTLGQGPEFLTYFQNEAQLEKSRLLSDRFSAERPKGSFSTLEIQRTEQGDSAMYLCASSFDLAGGLTLQFFGPGTRLTVL.

This chain joins TRBV27 and TRBJ2-7, with D perhaps matching TRBD2 (5 bases). The germline gives CDR1 MNHEY, CDR2 SMNVEV (reference sequence). Trimming left V 7 bases short and J 5 bases short, with 15 bases between. The CDR3 spans 13 residues. DNA for the CDR3: TGTGCCAGCACCCACGGACCGGAGGACGAGCAGTACTTC. Translated, it gives CASTHGPEDEQYF.

This clonotype was detected ten times or more. The V and J genes are TRBV7-9 and TRBJ1-1, with D perhaps TRBD1 (5 bases). There are 13 residues in the CDR3. Germline CDR1 SEHNR, CDR2 FQNEAQ (reference sequence). Trimming removed 2 bases at V and 4 bases at J, with 8 bases between. This CDR3 is CASSLNTGTEAFF. For the CDR3, the DNA is TGTGCCAGCAGCTTAAATACAGGCACTGAAGCTTTCTTT. The variable domain in full, completed from reference TRBV7-9 and TRBJ1-1, reads DTGVSQNPRHKITKRGQNVTFRCDPISEHNRLYWYRQTLGQGPEFLTYFQNEAQLEKSRLLSDRFSAERPKGSFSTLEIQRTEQGDSAMYLCASSLNTGTEAFFGQGTRLTVV.

This clonotype has more than one count but fewer than ten. The chain links TRBV20-1 to TRBJ2-5; D may be TRBD1 (5 bases). The CDR3 totals 15 residues. Germline values: CDR1 DFQATT, CDR2 SNEGSKA (reference sequence). V dropped 5 bases and J dropped 2 bases, with 18 bases sitting between them. CDR3 DNA sequence: TGCAGTGCTGTACGGTCTCAGGGATCTCAAGAGACCCAGTACTTC. The encoded protein is CSAVRSQGSQETQYF.

This clonotype has only a few counts. The chain links TRBV6-5 to TRBJ1-5; possibly TRBD1 for D (5 bases). Germline CDR1 reads MNHEY; CDR2 reads SVGAGI. The CDR3 has 16 residues. Trimming pared 0 bases from V and 4 bases from J, leaving 13 bases between. The CDR3 DNA sequence: TGTGCCAGCAGTTACTCGGGGGACGGAGGGAATCAGCCCCAGCATTTT. Encoded protein: CASSYSGDGGNQPQHF.

This sequence joins TRBV4-1 and TRBJ1-1; D is unclear. Trimming shortened V by 10 bases and J by 6 bases, and 18 bases separated the two germline ends. The CDR3 has 13 residues. The germline V gene has CDR1 MGHRA and CDR2 YSYEKL. The CDR3: CATQGSGSAEAFF. The CDR3 DNA follows: TGCGCCACCCAAGGATCGGGTAGCGCTGAAGCTTTCTTT.

The table lists this clonotype with many counts. The chain uses TRBV5-1 and TRBJ2-7; TRBD1 agrees at 7 bases. Germline-derived CDR1 and CDR2 are SGHRS and YFSETQ. Trimming removed 4 bases from V and 7 bases from J; junction bases left unmatched: 11. This CDR3 is 14 amino acids long. The CDR3 region has the DNA TGCGCCAGCAGCCTGGACAGGTGGGATGGTGAGCAGTACTTC. Protein sequence: CASSLDRWDGEQYF.

This clonotype showed up many times. This chain uses TRBV10-1 with TRBJ2-1; 13 bases are shared with TRBD2. This CDR3 comprises 16 residues. Germline V gives CDR1 WNHNN, CDR2 SYGVQD (reference sequence). The trim removed 3 bases at V and 6 bases at J, leaving 5 bases unmatched. DNA of the CDR3: TGCGCCAGCAGTGACCGGACTAGCGGGAGACCCAATGAGCAGTTCTTC. Residues: CASSDRTSGRPNEQFF.

A note on this clonotype: This may be a read error, as it is one base from a much larger clone. This CDR3 is missing its conserved last phenylalanine or tryptophan, likely due to a read error. This chain connects TRBV7-9 to TRBJ2-3; D may be TRBD2 (5 bases). The CDR3 sequence is 14 residues long. V dropped 5 bases and J dropped 2 bases, with 11 bases sitting between them. In germline, CDR1 is SEHNR, CDR2 FQNEAQ (reference sequence). CDR3 residues: CASSVGVHTDTQYS. The CDR3 DNA reads as TGTGCCAGCAGCGTGGGAGTCCACACAGATACGCAGTATTCT.

The table lists this clonotype with many counts. The chain links TRBV24-1 to TRBJ2-5; the D is unclear. The CDR3 has 15 amino acids. V dropped 2 bases and J dropped 1 base, with 10 bases sitting between them. The V gene's germline CDR1 is KGHDR and CDR2 SFDVKD. In nucleotides, the CDR3 is TGTGCCACCAGTGATTCCCGCGTCCTCCAAGAGACCCAGTACTTC. Protein product: CATSDSRVLQETQYF.

This clonotype has a count of ten or more. The gene calls are TRBV11-2 and TRBJ2-7; 9 bases fit TRBD1. The germline CDR1 and CDR2 sequences are SGHAT and FQNNGV. The CDR3 consists of 14 residues. V lost 3 bases and J lost 4; bases outside the gene matches: 4. The CDR3 DNA sequence: TGTGCCAGCAGCTTTGGGACAGGGACTTACGAGCAGTACTTC. It is translated as CASSFGTGTYEQYF.

This clonotype was observed many times. The CDR3 here is CASSLAGIGELFF. The DNA for the CDR3 is TGTGCCAGCAGCTTGGCAGGGATCGGGGAGCTGTTTTTT. The chain recombines TRBV5-5 with TRBJ2-2, with D possibly matching TRBD1 (5 bases). CDR1 and CDR2 (germline): SGHKS, YYEKEE (reference sequence). CDR3 length: 13 amino acids. V lost 0 bases, J lost 7 bases, and 7 bases lay in between.

This clonotype was detected ten times or more. This chain uses TRBV11-2 with TRBJ2-1; 12 bases fit TRBD2. CDR1 and CDR2 (germline): SGHAT, FQNNGV. Trimming at V came to 5 bases and at J to 9 bases, leaving 8 bases not matched to a gene. The CDR3 contains 15 residues. The CDR3 nucleotides read TGTGCCAGCAGCCGTTGGGCTAGCGGGAGGGGTGAGCAGTTCTTC. This sequence encodes CASSRWASGRGEQFF.

The J gene is TRBJ2-5, the V gene TRBV5-1; 9 bases map to TRBD1. CDR3 size: 15 residues. Germline V gene sequence: CDR1 SGHRS, CDR2 YFSETQ. V shed 0 bases, J shed 5 bases, and the junction held 5 bases outside the gene matches. CDR3 sequence reads: CASSLGQGTGETQYF. CDR3 sequence (DNA): TGCGCCAGCAGCTTGGGGCAAGGGACAGGGGAGACCCAGTACTTC.

This clonotype came up a few times. Possible read error: a much larger clone is one base away. The CDR3 carries no conserved terminal phenylalanine or tryptophan, so it likely arises from a read error. V gene TRBV12-3 or TRBV12-4 combines with J gene TRBJ2-5; 10 bases match TRBD2. CDR3 length: 16 amino acids. Trimming took 5 bases from V and 1 from J; bases not matched to a gene: 7. CDR3 DNA: TGTGCCAGCAGTCCTTCCCCTAGCGGGAGCCAAGAGACCCAGTACCTC. This translates into CASSPSPSGSQETQYL.

This clonotype was detected only a few times. V and J are TRBV5-1 and TRBJ2-7, with TRBD1 as a possible D gene (5 bases). Trimming pared 0 bases from V and 3 bases from J, leaving 13 bases between. The V gene's germline CDR1 is SGHRS and CDR2 YFSETQ. The CDR3 has 15 residues. The CDR3 bases are TGCGCCAGCAGCTTGGCAGGGCCACCAGACTACGAGCAGTACTTC. Translating gives CASSLAGPPDYEQYF.

This clonotype appeared many times. This chain joins TRBV11-1 and TRBJ2-1; tentatively, D is TRBD1 (5 bases). Germline values: CDR1 SGHAT, CDR2 FQDESV (reference sequence). The V gene lost 5 bases and the J gene lost 10 bases, with 9 bases spanning the gap. The CDR3 has 11 amino acids. CDR3 in amino acids: CASSRRQEQFF. The DNA for the CDR3 is TGTGCCAGCAGCAGACGACAGGAGCAGTTCTTC. Variable domain in full (rest from reference TRBV11-1 and TRBJ2-1): EAEVAQSPRYKITEKSQAVAFWCDPISGHATLYWYRQILGQGPELLVQFQDESVVDDSQLPKDRFSAERLKGVDSTLKIQPAELGDSAMYLCASSRRQEQFFGPGTRLTVL.